The 19 T cell receptor beta chains given below trace back to one sample, sequenced in a study of T cells in Graves' hyperthyroidism and ophthalmopathy. The CDR3 regions of TCR beta were amplified from RNA transcripts. HTBI primers were the set used in a first-round RT-PCR of the TCR CDR3. TCRdb itself ran the multiplex PCR reads through MiXCR, one entry per CDR3 protein. Of some 720,000 distinct CDR3 sequences listed, 16% are singletons. The sequenced material came from blood. The receptor set was obtained from a man in his late teens or twenties with Graves' hyperthyroidism.

This clonotype was seen at least ten times. The V call is TRBV24-1, the J call TRBJ2-7, with D perhaps assigned TRBD1 or TRBD2 (5 bases each). V was cut by 7 bases and J by 3 bases, with 15 bases left in between. Per germline, CDR1 KGHDR and CDR2 SFDVKD. This CDR3 has 14 residues. CDR3 nucleotides: TGTGCCACCAGCCGGGACGGTATAAGCTACGAGCAGTACTTC. Protein: CATSRDGISYEQYF.

The CDR3 bases are TGTGCCAGCAGCTTATTCCCCCCGGACGGCTATGGCTACACCTTC. Protein sequence: CASSLFPPDGYGYTF. This chain links TRBV7-9 with TRBJ1-2, with D uncertain. V was cut by 2 bases and J by 4 bases, with 14 bases left in between. There are 15 residues in the CDR3. CDR1 is SEHNR and CDR2 is FQNEAQ in the germline V gene (reference sequence).

V is TRBV7-9 and J is TRBJ2-1; 12 nucleotides agree with TRBD2. The trim removed 4 bases at V and 3 bases at J, leaving 7 bases unmatched. Germline V gene sequence: CDR1 SEHNR, CDR2 FQNEAQ (reference sequence). CDR3 length: 17 residues. The CDR3 DNA reads TGTGCCAGCAGCTCTTCGGGACTAGCGGGTTTCTACAATGAGCAGTTCTTC. The encoded protein is CASSSSGLAGFYNEQFF. Drawing the rest from reference TRBV7-9 and TRBJ2-1, the complete variable domain is DTGVSQNPRHKITKRGQNVTFRCDPISEHNRLYWYRQTLGQGPEFLTYFQNEAQLEKSRLLSDRFSAERPKGSFSTLEIQRTEQGDSAMYLCASSSSGLAGFYNEQFFGPGTRLTVL.

This clonotype has at least ten counts. The chain employs TRBV15 and TRBJ1-2; TRBD1 matches 7 bases. Germline CDR1 reads LNHNV; CDR2 reads YYDKDF (reference sequence). The CDR3 sequence is 15 residues long. With 1 base clipped from V and 2 bases from J, the junction kept 4 bases outside the gene matches. This chain's CDR3 is CATSRGRGRNYGYTF. CDR3 DNA sequence: TGTGCCACCAGCAGAGGAAGGGGGCGGAACTATGGCTACACCTTC. The whole variable domain, filled in from reference TRBV15 and TRBJ1-2, reads DAMVIQNPRYQVTQFGKPVTLSCSQTLNHNVMYWYQQKSSQAPKLLFHYYDKDFNNEADTPDNFQSRRPNTSFCFLDIRSPGLGDTAMYLCATSRGRGRNYGYTFGSGTRLTVV.

This clonotype was observed many times. The genes are TRBV28 and TRBJ2-1; 7 bases fit TRBD1. Germline CDR1 is MDHEN and CDR2 is SYDVKM. The trim removed 2 bases at V and 5 bases at J, leaving 6 bases unmatched. The CDR3 has 15 residues. The CDR3 loop reads CASSLHSGGNNEQFF. The CDR3 coding sequence is TGTGCCAGCAGTTTACACTCAGGGGGAAACAATGAGCAGTTCTTC.

In its sample, this clonotype was seen many times. J is TRBJ2-7 and V is TRBV11-2; no reliable D call. The CDR3 contains 13 residues. V lost 5 bases to trimming and J lost 7 bases, with 15 bases between them. Looked up from germline, CDR1 is SGHAT and CDR2 is FQNNGV. This CDR3 reads CASSPKTYAEQYF. The CDR3 DNA reads as TGTGCCAGCAGCCCAAAAACGTACGCGGAGCAGTACTTC.

The chain uses TRBV7-2 and TRBJ2-7; D not certain. The CDR3 is 13 residues long. Trimming took off 4 bases at V and 3 bases at J, with 10 bases between the two ends. Germline V gene sequence: CDR1 SGHTA, CDR2 FQGNSA. The CDR3 here is CASSYMLDYEQYF. The CDR3 DNA reads as TGTGCCAGCAGCTACATGTTGGACTACGAGCAGTACTTC.

The table lists this clonotype with many counts. The chain recombines TRBV10-1 with TRBJ1-4; the D gene is possibly TRBD1 (5 bases). This CDR3 comprises 14 residues. Trimming removed 5 bases from V and 8 bases from J, with 15 bases in between. From germline, CDR1 is WNHNN and CDR2 SYGVQD (reference sequence). CDR3 residues: CASSLRIRGEKLFF. The CDR3 DNA reads as TGCGCCAGCAGTCTTCGGATAAGGGGCGAAAAACTGTTTTTT.

This clonotype showed up many times. V usage is TRBV2 and J usage is TRBJ2-1; TRBD2 matches at 9 bases. The V and J ends lost 6 bases and 0 bases, in that order; junction bases with no gene match: 3. In germline, CDR1 is SNHLY, CDR2 FYNNEI. The CDR3 covers 15 residues. CDR3 nucleotide sequence: TGTGCCAGCAGACCGACTAGCGGCTCCTACAATGAGCAGTTCTTC. Amino acids: CASRPTSGSYNEQFF.

This clonotype was seen just once. This rearrangement joins TRBV28 to TRBJ2-1; D is ambiguous. This CDR3 contains 16 residues. Trimming removed 7 bases from V and 7 bases from J, with 23 bases in between. Per germline, CDR1 MDHEN and CDR2 SYDVKM. The CDR3 region is CASTPPSGHIRNEQFF. The CDR3 DNA reads as TGTGCCAGCACCCCTCCGTCGGGTCATATACGTAATGAGCAGTTCTTC.

The genes are TRBV20-1 and TRBJ2-1; weak D call: TRBD2 (5 bases). Trimming left V 2 bases short and J 14 bases short, with 19 bases between. Germline lookup yields CDR1 DFQATT and CDR2 SNEGSKA (reference sequence). CDR3 size: 13 residues. In DNA, the CDR3 is TGCAGTGCTAGACCCCCCGGCGGGCCGGGGAAGTTCTTC. Translated: CSARPPGGPGKFF.

This clonotype was detected ten times or more. The gene calls are TRBV6-1 and TRBJ2-2; 7 nucleotides agree with TRBD1. CDR1 and CDR2 from the germline V gene are MNHNS and SASEGT. The CDR3 covers 13 residues. V trimming: 8 bases; J trimming: 1 base; junction bases outside the gene matches: 1. CDR3 sequence (DNA): TGTGCCAGCCGGGACAGGAACACCGGGGAGCTGTTTTTT. This gives the protein CASRDRNTGELFF.

This chain uses TRBV7-2 with TRBJ2-7; 7 bases map to TRBD2. Germline-derived CDR1 and CDR2 are SGHTA and FQGNSA. After removal of 1 base from V and 4 bases from J, the junction contained 7 bases not matched to a gene. This CDR3 has 15 amino acids. This CDR3 reads CASSLVGGRVYEQYF. The CDR3 DNA follows: TGTGCCAGCAGCTTAGTCGGTGGGAGGGTTTACGAGCAGTACTTC.

The chain is built from TRBV10-3 and TRBJ2-7; D gene unclear. Trimming took off 3 bases at V and 2 bases at J, with 11 bases between the two ends. Germline CDR1 reads ENHRY; CDR2 reads SYGVKD. The CDR3 runs 14 residues. The CDR3, as DNA: TGTGCCATCAGTGACCAGCGACCAGCCTACGAGCAGTACTTC. Translating it yields CAISDQRPAYEQYF.

This clonotype was counted at least ten times. The chain employs TRBV4-1 and TRBJ2-7; D possibly corresponds to TRBD2 (5 bases). The germline V gene encodes CDR1 MGHRA and CDR2 YSYEKL. This CDR3 has 15 residues. The V end lost 4 bases, the J end lost 3 bases, and 16 bases lay between the germline ends. CDR3 sequence: CASSPHGNGDYEQYF. The CDR3 DNA sequence: TGCGCCAGCAGCCCACACGGGAACGGGGACTACGAGCAGTACTTC.

This clonotype has just a few counts. The chain is built from TRBV20-1 and TRBJ2-5; D gene uncertain. V was shortened by 3 bases and J by 5 bases, with 10 bases between the two germline ends. The CDR3 loop spans 12 amino acids. Germline CDR1 and CDR2: DFQATT and SNEGSKA (reference sequence). CDR3 protein: CSARQSSETQYF. As DNA, the CDR3 is TGCAGTGCTAGGCAGAGTTCGGAGACCCAGTACTTC.

This clonotype was seen at least ten times. The gene calls are TRBV6-1 and TRBJ2-7; perhaps TRBD2 as D (5 bases). This CDR3 is built from 14 residues. The V end was cut by 4 bases, the J end by 3 bases, with 13 bases between. Germline V lookup: CDR1 MNHNS, CDR2 SASEGT. The DNA for the CDR3 is TGTGCCAGCAGTGTACGGGATAAATTCTACGAGCAGTACTTC. Translating it yields CASSVRDKFYEQYF.

V gene TRBV7-2 combines with J gene TRBJ2-5; 7 nucleotides agree with TRBD2. J gave up 5 bases and V 2 bases, and 11 bases lay outside the gene matches. CDR3 length equals 16 residues. Germline V gene lookup returns CDR1 SGHTA and CDR2 FQGNSA. The CDR3 protein is CASSLRGRAGRETQYF. The DNA for the CDR3 is TGTGCCAGCAGCTTAAGGGGCCGAGCGGGGCGGGAGACCCAGTACTTC. Variable domain in full (rest from reference TRBV7-2 and TRBJ2-5): GAGVSQSPSNKVTEKGKDVELRCDPISGHTALYWYRQSLGQGLEFLIYFQGNSAPDKSGLPSDRFSAERTGGSVSTLTIQRTQQEDSAVYLCASSLRGRAGRETQYFGPGTRLLVL.

With regard to this clonotype: This may come from a read error, since a much larger clone is one base off. The chain carries TRBV28 and TRBJ2-7; the D gene could be TRBD1 or TRBD2 (5 bases each). The length of the CDR3 is 15 residues. The germline V gene has CDR1 MDHEN and CDR2 SYDVKM. CDR3 protein: CASTPAAGRACEQCF. CDR3 DNA sequence: TGTGCCAGCACCCCGGCGGCAGGGCGGGCCTGCGAGCAGTGCTTC.